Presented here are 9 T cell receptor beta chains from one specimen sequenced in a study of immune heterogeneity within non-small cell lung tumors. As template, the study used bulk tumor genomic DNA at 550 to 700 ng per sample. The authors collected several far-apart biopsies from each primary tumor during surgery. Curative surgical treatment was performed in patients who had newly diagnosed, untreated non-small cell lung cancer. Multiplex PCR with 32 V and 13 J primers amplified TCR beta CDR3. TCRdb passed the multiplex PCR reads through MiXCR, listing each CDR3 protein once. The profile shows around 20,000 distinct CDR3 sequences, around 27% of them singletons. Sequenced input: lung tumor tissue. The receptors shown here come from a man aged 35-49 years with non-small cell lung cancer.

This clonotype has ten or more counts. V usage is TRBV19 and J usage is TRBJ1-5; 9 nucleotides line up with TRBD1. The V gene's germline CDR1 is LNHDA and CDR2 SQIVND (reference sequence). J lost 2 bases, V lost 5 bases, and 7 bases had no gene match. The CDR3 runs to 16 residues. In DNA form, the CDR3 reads TGTGCCAGTAGTCCAGGGACAGGGTCCGGCAATCAGCCCCAGCATTTT. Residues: CASSPGTGSGNQPQHF. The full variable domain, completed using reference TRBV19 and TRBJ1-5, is DGGITQSPKYLFRKEGQNVTLSCEQNLNHDAMYWYRQDPGQGLRLIYYSQIVNDFQKGDIAEGYSVSREKKESFPLTVTSAQKNPTAFYLCASSPGTGSGNQPQHFGDGTRLSIL.

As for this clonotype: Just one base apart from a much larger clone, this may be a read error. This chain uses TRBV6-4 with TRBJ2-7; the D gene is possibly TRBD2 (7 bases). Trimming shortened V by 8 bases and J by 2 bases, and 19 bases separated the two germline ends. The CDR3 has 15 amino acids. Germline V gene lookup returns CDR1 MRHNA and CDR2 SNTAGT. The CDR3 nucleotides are TGTGCCAGCCGTCCGTGGGGGGGGGGCCCCTACGAGCAGTACTTC. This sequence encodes CASRPWGGGPYEQYF.

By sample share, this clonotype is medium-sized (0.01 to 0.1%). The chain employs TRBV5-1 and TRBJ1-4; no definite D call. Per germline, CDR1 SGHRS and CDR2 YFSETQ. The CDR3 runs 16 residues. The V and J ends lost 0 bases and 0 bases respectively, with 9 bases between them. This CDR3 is CASSLGNIPTNEKLFF. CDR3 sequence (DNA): TGCGCCAGCAGCTTGGGAAACATCCCAACTAATGAAAAACTGTTTTTT.

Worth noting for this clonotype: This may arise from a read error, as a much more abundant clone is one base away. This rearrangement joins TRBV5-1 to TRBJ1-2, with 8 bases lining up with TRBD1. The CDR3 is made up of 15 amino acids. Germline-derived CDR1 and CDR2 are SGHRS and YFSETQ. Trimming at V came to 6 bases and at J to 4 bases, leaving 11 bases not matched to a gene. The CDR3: CASNSTGTGLYGYTF. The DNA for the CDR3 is TGCGCCAGCAACTCGACCGGGACAGGTCTCTATGGCTACACCTTC.

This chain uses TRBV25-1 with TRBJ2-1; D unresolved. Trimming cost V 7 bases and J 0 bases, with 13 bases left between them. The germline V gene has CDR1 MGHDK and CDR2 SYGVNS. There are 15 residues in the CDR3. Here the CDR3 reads CASKTWHSSYNEQFF. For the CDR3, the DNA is TGTGCCAGCAAGACGTGGCACAGCTCCTACAATGAGCAGTTCTTC.

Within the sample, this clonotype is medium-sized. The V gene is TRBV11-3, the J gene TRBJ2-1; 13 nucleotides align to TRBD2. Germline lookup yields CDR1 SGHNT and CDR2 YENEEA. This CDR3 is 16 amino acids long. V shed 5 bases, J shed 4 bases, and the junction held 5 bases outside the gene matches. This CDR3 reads CASSPPGLAGYNEQFF. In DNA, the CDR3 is TGTGCCAGCAGCCCTCCGGGACTAGCGGGATACAATGAGCAGTTCTTC.

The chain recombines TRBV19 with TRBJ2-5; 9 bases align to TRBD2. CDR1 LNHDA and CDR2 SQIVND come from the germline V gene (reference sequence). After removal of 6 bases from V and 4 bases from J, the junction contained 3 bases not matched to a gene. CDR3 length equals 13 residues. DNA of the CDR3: TGTGCCAGTAGCTTACTAGCGGGAGAGACCCAGTACTTC. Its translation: CASSLLAGETQYF.

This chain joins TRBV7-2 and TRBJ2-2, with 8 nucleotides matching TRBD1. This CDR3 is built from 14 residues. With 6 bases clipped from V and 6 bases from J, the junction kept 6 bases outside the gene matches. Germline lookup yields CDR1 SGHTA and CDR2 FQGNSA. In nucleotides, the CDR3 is TGTGCCAGCAGGTGGGGACAGGCGGCCGGGGAGCTGTTTTTT. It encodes CASRWGQAAGELFF.

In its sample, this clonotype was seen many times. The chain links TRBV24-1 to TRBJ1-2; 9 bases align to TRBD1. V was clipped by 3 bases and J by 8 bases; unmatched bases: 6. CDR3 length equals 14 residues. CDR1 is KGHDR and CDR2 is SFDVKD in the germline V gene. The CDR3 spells CATSDRGQGWGYTF. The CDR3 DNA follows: TGTGCCACCAGTGATCGGGGACAGGGCTGGGGCTACACCTTC.